This passage covers 32 T cell receptor beta chains from one sample sequenced in a study of cytomegalovirus exposure and HLA in healthy donors. It was with 60 Vbeta and 13 Jbeta primers that the PCR ran. Here immunoSEQ multiplex PCR was the method, and the copy in TCRdb shows in-frame clones only, minus some. The table includes about 110,000 clones, over 65% detected once. The sequencing sample was made of PBMCs. Every receptor here comes from a man aged 25 to 40 in good health and CMV-seropositive.

The rearrangement links TRBV27 to TRBJ2-3; TRBD2 agrees at 9 bases. The V gene end was trimmed by 6 bases and the J gene end by 0 bases; junction bases not matched to a gene: 1. The CDR3 extends over 14 amino acids. From germline, CDR1 is MNHEY and CDR2 SMNVEV (reference sequence). The CDR3 sequence is CASRLAGSTDTQYF. The CDR3, as DNA: TGTGCCAGCAGGCTAGCGGGGAGCACAGATACGCAGTATTTT.

The chain uses TRBV29-1 and TRBJ2-2; D perhaps matches TRBD2 (5 bases). V shed 6 bases and J shed 3 bases, with 11 bases lying between them. Per germline, CDR1 SQVTM and CDR2 ANQGSEA. This CDR3 comprises 13 residues. The CDR3 DNA reads TGCAGCGTCAGCGGCGCCGACACCGGGGAGCTGTTTTTT. Amino acids: CSVSGADTGELFF.

V is TRBV4-1 and J is TRBJ1-2, with 9 positions matching TRBD1. The CDR3 runs to 16 residues. V gave up 1 base and J gave up 7 bases; unmatched junction bases: 10. Germline CDR1 and CDR2: MGHRA and YSYEKL. The CDR3: CASSQALLQGAVGYTF. As DNA, the CDR3 is TGCGCCAGCAGCCAAGCTCTATTACAGGGGGCAGTTGGCTACACCTTC.

The chain links TRBV9 to TRBJ1-3, with 7 bases matching TRBD1. The ends lost 3 bases at V and 1 base at J; junction bases unmatched: 10. This CDR3 spans 17 amino acids. The germline CDR1 and CDR2 sequences are SGDLS and YYNGEE. This chain's CDR3 is CASSGRPGGLSGNTIYF. The CDR3 region has the DNA TGTGCCAGCAGCGGACGACCAGGGGGATTGTCTGGAAACACCATATATTTT. The whole variable domain, filled in from reference TRBV9 and TRBJ1-3, reads DSGVTQTPKHLITATGQRVTLRCSPRSGDLSVYWYQQSLDQGLQFLIQYYNGEERAKGNILERFSAQQFPDLHSELNLSSLELGDSALYFCASSGRPGGLSGNTIYFGEGSWLTVV.

This clone appeared a few times. The chain carries TRBV4-3 and TRBJ2-7; 8 bases line up with TRBD1. The germline V gene has CDR1 LGHNA and CDR2 YSLEER. V shed 3 bases and J 0 bases; nucleotides not matched to a gene: 4. This CDR3 region has 15 residues. The CDR3 here is CASSHRTGSSYEQYF. CDR3 nucleotides: TGCGCCAGCAGCCACAGGACAGGGAGCTCCTACGAGCAGTACTTC.

The chain combines TRBV5-6 with TRBJ2-7, with 7 bases matching TRBD1. The CDR3 runs 15 residues. V lost 4 bases and J lost 4; bases outside the gene matches: 11. CDR1 and CDR2 from the germline V gene are SGHDT and YYEEEE. CDR3 in amino acids: CASSPNDRAGYEQYF. The CDR3 DNA is TGTGCCAGCAGCCCGAACGACAGGGCTGGTTACGAGCAGTACTTC.

The rearrangement joins TRBV5-1 to TRBJ2-5; weak D call: TRBD2 (5 bases). The germline gives CDR1 SGHRS, CDR2 YFSETQ. Trimming cost V 0 bases and J 1 base, with 10 bases left between them. The CDR3 has 15 residues. CDR3 sequence reads: CASSLVPGSQETQYF. The CDR3 region has the DNA TGCGCCAGCAGCTTGGTACCGGGGAGCCAAGAGACCCAGTACTTC.

Within the sample, this clone is medium-sized. This CDR3 reads CASSMTSGAYNEQFF. The CDR3 DNA reads as TGTGCCAGTAGTATGACTAGCGGGGCCTACAATGAGCAGTTCTTC. The chain uses TRBV19 and TRBJ2-1, with 11 nucleotides matching TRBD2. The CDR3 length is 15 residues. Germline V CDR1 and CDR2: LNHDA, SQIVND (reference sequence). V shed 3 bases and J 2 bases; nucleotides not matched to a gene: 0.

The count of this clone is one. V and J are TRBV7-9 and TRBJ2-5, with D possibly matching TRBD2 (5 bases). The CDR3 consists of 14 residues. Germline values: CDR1 SEHNR, CDR2 FQNEAQ (reference sequence). Between the trimmed V and J ends, which lost 7 bases and 5 bases, there was a span of 17 bases. This CDR3 is CASTVGLRAETQYF. DNA of the CDR3: TGTGCCAGCACGGTAGGACTCCGGGCGGAGACCCAGTACTTC.

The rearrangement joins TRBV4-3 to TRBJ1-4, with a possible D match to TRBD1 (6 bases). Germline V gene sequence: CDR1 LGHNA, CDR2 YSLEER. The CDR3 covers 17 residues. The ends were cut back, 3 bases at V and 5 bases at J, with 19 bases in the middle. The CDR3 sequence: CASSQGNGGGSNEKLFF. Written as DNA, the CDR3 is TGCGCCAGCAGCCAGGGGAATGGCGGGGGCTCAAATGAAAAACTGTTTTTT.

The genes are TRBV7-2 and TRBJ2-7, with D possibly being TRBD2 (5 bases). Germline CDR1 SGHTA, CDR2 FQGNSA. CDR3 size: 15 residues. V was shortened by 5 bases and J by 2 bases, with 16 bases between the two germline ends. In DNA form, the CDR3 reads TGTGCCAGCAGCCCCTATGAGGGAGCGACCTACGAGCAGTACTTC. Amino acids: CASSPYEGATYEQYF.

The DNA for the CDR3 is TGTGCCAGCAGTTTCGTGGGCAGCCTCGGGACCCAGCATTTT. Translating it yields CASSFVGSLGTQHF. The chain combines TRBV28 with TRBJ1-5; no clear D gene. The CDR3 covers 14 residues. The V end was cut by 3 bases, the J end by 11 bases, with 17 bases between. The germline gives CDR1 MDHEN, CDR2 SYDVKM.

The rearrangement joins TRBV19 to TRBJ2-1; D is ambiguous. This CDR3 contains 14 residues. V lost 1 base to trimming and J lost 2 bases, with 6 bases between them. Germline CDR1 is LNHDA and CDR2 is SQIVND (reference sequence). This CDR3 is CASSIAGTYNEQFF. The CDR3 DNA reads TGTGCCAGTAGTATAGCAGGTACCTACAATGAGCAGTTCTTC. Full variable domain (rest looked up from reference TRBV19 and TRBJ2-1): DGGITQSPKYLFRKEGQNVTLSCEQNLNHDAMYWYRQDPGQGLRLIYYSQIVNDFQKGDIAEGYSVSREKKESFPLTVTSAQKNPTAFYLCASSIAGTYNEQFFGPGTRLTVL.

Only a few counts were recorded for this clone. V usage is TRBV6-1 and J usage is TRBJ1-2; D is possibly TRBD1 (6 bases). In germline, CDR1 is MNHNS, CDR2 SASEGT. The CDR3 extends over 13 amino acids. V lost 1 base to trimming and J lost 3 bases, with 6 bases between them. CDR3 in DNA: TGTGCCAGCAGTGAAGGACAGGACTATGGCTACACCTTC. It translates to CASSEGQDYGYTF.

This clone was seen a few times. The chain links TRBV19 to TRBJ2-1; TRBD1 matches 10 bases. This CDR3 contains 13 residues. CDR1 and CDR2 (germline): LNHDA, SQIVND (reference sequence). V lost 9 bases to trimming and J lost 6 bases; unmatched junction nucleotides: 5. CDR3 nucleotides: TGTGCCAGCATCGGACAGGGGGTCAATGAGCAGTTCTTC. Amino acids: CASIGQGVNEQFF.

V gene TRBV7-6 combines with J gene TRBJ1-4; possibly TRBD1 for D (6 bases). Germline V lookup: CDR1 SGHVS, CDR2 FNYEAQ. V was trimmed by 6 bases and J by 4 bases, leaving 15 bases between them. The CDR3 is 15 residues long. CDR3 loop: CASSQAAGDNEKLFF. The CDR3 coding sequence is TGTGCCAGCAGTCAAGCGGCAGGGGATAATGAAAAACTGTTTTTT.

The chain links TRBV7-2 to TRBJ1-5, with D unclear. Trimming removed 4 bases from V and 3 bases from J, with 13 bases in between. CDR1 and CDR2 from the germline V gene are SGHTA and FQGNSA. The CDR3 is made up of 15 amino acids. CDR3 sequence reads: CASSSQPGFNQPQHF. CDR3 coding DNA: TGTGCCAGCAGCTCACAACCGGGATTCAATCAGCCCCAGCATTTT.

V and J are TRBV29-1 and TRBJ1-3; a weak D match, TRBD1 (5 bases). This CDR3 has 14 amino acids. Trimming took 6 bases from V and 7 from J, leaving 19 bases between them. Germline assignment: CDR1 SQVTM and CDR2 ANQGSEA. The CDR3 region has the DNA TGCAGCGTGGGGCCAGACACCCTTTCTAACACCATATATTTT. Its translation: CSVGPDTLSNTIYF.

The rearrangement uses TRBV7-9 and TRBJ1-6, with 8 bases that match TRBD1. The junction had 7 bases not matched to a gene; V was cut back by 5 bases and J by 10 bases. Germline V lookup: CDR1 SEHNR, CDR2 FQNEAQ (reference sequence). The CDR3 consists of 14 residues. CDR3 in DNA: TGTGCCAGCAGCCCCTGGACAGGGAACTCACCCCTCCACTTT. Encoded protein: CASSPWTGNSPLHF.

This clone was counted only a few times. The chain links TRBV29-1 to TRBJ2-3, with D perhaps matching TRBD2 (5 bases). Per germline, CDR1 SQVTM and CDR2 ANQGSEA. This CDR3 has 16 amino acids. V was pared by 7 bases and J by 3 bases, with 23 bases between. CDR3 bases: TGCAGCGCAGTACCCGTGGTTGAGCGAGGGACAGATACGCAGTATTTT. This translates into CSAVPVVERGTDTQYF.

This rearrangement joins TRBV29-1 to TRBJ2-2; D is possibly TRBD1 (6 bases). Looked up from germline, CDR1 is SQVTM and CDR2 is ANQGSEA. V dropped 7 bases and J dropped 5 bases, with 14 bases sitting between them. CDR3 size: 13 residues. Written as DNA, the CDR3 is TGCAGCGCCGATCACACAGGGACCGGGGAGCTGTTTTTT. It is translated as CSADHTGTGELFF.

V usage is TRBV7-6 and J usage is TRBJ1-5; TRBD1 matches 8 bases. This CDR3 spans 15 amino acids. V dropped 5 bases and J dropped 2; count of bases not matched to a gene: 5. Germline V lookup: CDR1 SGHVS, CDR2 FNYEAQ. The DNA for the CDR3 is TGTGCCAGCAGCCCCGGACAGGGAGGCAATCAGCCCCAGCATTTT. It encodes CASSPGQGGNQPQHF.

This clone has a single count. This chain connects TRBV28 to TRBJ1-2; a weak D match, TRBD1 (5 bases). CDR1 is MDHEN and CDR2 is SYDVKM in the germline V gene. V dropped 7 bases and J dropped 2 bases, with 11 bases sitting between them. This CDR3 is 13 amino acids long. The CDR3 loop reads CASTRGGNYGYTF. CDR3 DNA sequence: TGTGCCAGCACCCGGGGGGGAAACTATGGCTACACCTTC.

The rearrangement links TRBV7-8 to TRBJ1-4, with a weak D call TRBD1 (5 bases). Germline CDR1 reads SGHVS; CDR2 reads FQNEAQ. The V gene lost 2 bases and the J gene lost 4 bases, with 14 bases spanning the gap. The CDR3 totals 16 residues. CDR3 protein: CASSLQGVPGNEKLFF. The CDR3 nucleotides read TGTGCCAGCAGCTTACAAGGGGTACCTGGTAATGAAAAACTGTTTTTT.

The rearrangement uses TRBV7-9 and TRBJ1-1, with D maybe TRBD1 (5 bases). From germline, CDR1 is SEHNR and CDR2 FQNEAQ (reference sequence). This CDR3 has 13 residues. The V end lost 5 bases, the J end lost 1 base, and 8 bases lay between the germline ends. The CDR3 DNA follows: TGTGCCAGCAGCCCCGGACAGAACACTGAAGCTTTCTTT. It translates to CASSPGQNTEAFF.

The rearrangement uses TRBV2 and TRBJ2-5, with 8 bases that match TRBD1. The germline V gene has CDR1 SNHLY and CDR2 FYNNEI. J gave up 1 base and V 10 bases, and 5 bases lay outside the gene matches. The CDR3 covers 13 residues. CDR3 sequence reads: CATDQGAQETQYF. The CDR3 DNA reads as TGTGCCACCGACCAGGGGGCCCAAGAGACCCAGTACTTC.

This clone has only a few counts. V usage is TRBV29-1 and J usage is TRBJ2-7; 7 nucleotides agree with TRBD1. CDR3 length equals 12 residues. V lost 2 bases, J lost 5 bases, and 3 bases stayed unmatched. CDR1 is SQVTM, CDR2 ANQGSEA, per germline. The CDR3 is CSVESDRNEQYF. Here the CDR3 DNA reads TGCAGCGTTGAATCGGACAGGAACGAGCAGTACTTC.

V gene TRBV9 combines with J gene TRBJ2-1, with D tentatively TRBD1 (5 bases). The CDR3 is made up of 18 amino acids. Trimming cost V 5 bases and J 6 bases, with 27 bases left between them. CDR1 SGDLS and CDR2 YYNGEE come from the germline V gene. The CDR3 DNA reads TGTGCCAGCAGGTCAGGGCCGGTCACGGGTGCTCCTCCCAATGAGCAGTTCTTC. It specifies CASRSGPVTGAPPNEQFF.

This clone was picked up a small number of times. The chain uses TRBV11-2 and TRBJ2-5; TRBD1 might be the D (6 bases). Trimming removed 6 bases from V and 0 bases from J, with 17 bases in between. The CDR3 is 16 residues long. Germline V lookup: CDR1 SGHAT, CDR2 FQNNGV. CDR3 sequence (DNA): TGTGCCAGCAGTCCAACGACGTGGGACAACCAAGAGACCCAGTACTTC. Amino acid sequence: CASSPTTWDNQETQYF.

This chain connects TRBV28 to TRBJ1-1; D is perhaps TRBD1 (6 bases). The CDR3 has 14 amino acids. V lost 4 bases to trimming and J lost 10 bases, with 19 bases between them. Per germline, CDR1 MDHEN and CDR2 SYDVKM. CDR3 DNA: TGTGCCAGCAGTTCACCACAGGGAAGAGCTGGAGCTTTCTTT. Encoded protein: CASSSPQGRAGAFF.

The chain links TRBV27 to TRBJ2-3; 10 nucleotides match TRBD2. CDR1 is MNHEY, CDR2 SMNVEV, per germline (reference sequence). The CDR3 contains 14 residues. V lost 5 bases to trimming and J lost 6 bases; unmatched junction nucleotides: 5. DNA of the CDR3: TGTGCCAGCAGTGAAGCGGGGGGGCGGGATACGCAGTATTTT. This gives the protein CASSEAGGRDTQYF.

The chain has TRBV5-1 and TRBJ1-6, with unresolved D. This CDR3 contains 13 residues. Germline CDR1 SGHRS, CDR2 YFSETQ. V was pared by 1 base and J by 13 bases, with 12 bases between. The CDR3 nucleotides read TGCGCCAGCAGCTTGAGTTCTCAGGCCCCCCTCCACTTT. Its translation: CASSLSSQAPLHF. The variable domain in full, with the rest retrieved from reference TRBV5-1 and TRBJ1-6, is KAGVTQTPRYLIKTRGQQVTLSCSPISGHRSVSWYQQTPGQGLQFLFEYFSETQRNKGNFPGRFSGRQFSNSRSEMNVSTLELGDSALYLCASSLSSQAPLHFGNGTRLTVT.